Listed below are T cell receptor beta chains from one sample, sequenced in a study of T cell responses to AZD1222 COVID-19 vaccine. The data were produced by immunoSEQ multiplex PCR, yet TCRdb's version contains in-frame clones alone and is incomplete. This sample yields some 120,000 clones, of which 88% are seen a single time; more than 5.5% belongs to the top ten. The sample was peripheral blood, taken 28 days after the second AZD1222 dose. These receptors originate from an adult who received the AZD1222 COVID-19 vaccine. Each CDR3 is given with its conserved first and last residue. Fields, in order: V gene, CDR3 length, D gene, clone size, J gene, CDR3 protein, CDR3 DNA. D genes are given only for firm matches. Clone size is not always given. Where it is, it says once, few, many or a class for expanded clones.

TRBV3-1/TRBV3-2	13	NA	once	TRBJ1-1	CASSAPGRTEAFF	TGTGCCAGCAGCGCTCCGGGGCGAACTGAAGCTTTCTTT
TRBV4-3	14	NA	NA	TRBJ1-2	CASSQTSGVYGYTF	TGCGCCAGCAGCCAAACGTCGGGGGTCTATGGCTACACCTTC
TRBV3-1/TRBV3-2	16	TRBD2	few	TRBJ2-3	CASSQEGRESTDTQYF	TGTGCCAGCAGCCAAGAGGGGCGGGAGAGCACAGATACGCAGTATTTT
TRBV20-1	16	TRBD2	few	TRBJ2-2	CSASMGSGRSTGELFF	TGCAGCGCTAGTATGGGGAGCGGGAGGTCCACCGGGGAGCTGTTTTTT
TRBV7-2	15	NA	NA	TRBJ2-7	CASSSSTGAFSEQYF	TGTGCCAGCAGCTCCTCCACCGGGGCTTTCTCGGAGCAGTACTTC
TRBV10-3	13	NA	few	TRBJ1-4	CAISEVRDEKLFF	TGTGCCATCAGTGAGGTCCGCGATGAAAAACTGTTTTTT
TRBV7-3	13	NA	NA	TRBJ2-2	CASSLRIDGELFF	TGTGCCAGCAGCTTAAGAATTGACGGGGAGCTGTTTTTT
TRBV6-5	15	TRBD1	NA	TRBJ2-7	CASSYSGQGNREQYF	TGTGCCAGCAGTTACTCGGGACAGGGAAATCGCGAGCAGTACTTC
TRBV7-9	13	NA	NA	TRBJ1-1	CASMGQLNTEAFF	TGTGCCAGCATGGGACAACTGAACACTGAAGCTTTCTTT
TRBV23-1	16	TRBD1	NA	TRBJ1-5	CASSQDHRGPNQPQHF	TGCGCCAGCAGTCAAGATCACAGGGGACCTAATCAGCCCCAGCATTTT
TRBV28	16	NA	NA	TRBJ1-3	CASSGAGAPSGNTIYF	TGTGCCAGCAGTGGGGCCGGGGCTCCCTCTGGAAACACCATATATTTT
TRBV28	11	NA	once	TRBJ1-2	CASSTNYGYTF	TGTGCCAGCAGTACTAACTATGGCTACACCTTC
TRBV5-1	15	TRBD2	NA	TRBJ2-1	CASSLVRGGLNEQFF	TGCGCCAGCAGCTTGGTACGGGGGGGCCTCAATGAGCAGTTCTTC
TRBV6-2/TRBV6-3	15	TRBD1	NA	TRBJ2-1	CASSQGQGTYNEQFF	TGTGCCAGCAGTCAGGGACAGGGTACCTACAATGAGCAGTTCTTC
TRBV6-2/TRBV6-3	14	NA	NA	TRBJ1-5	CASSSQGWGQPQHF	TGTGCCAGCAGTTCGCAGGGGTGGGGTCAGCCCCAGCATTTT
TRBV4-1	15	NA	NA	TRBJ2-3	CASSQSGRGPDTQYF	TGCGCCAGCAGCCAATCGGGTAGGGGCCCAGATACGCAGTATTTT
TRBV4-2	14	NA	once	TRBJ1-1	CASSQGAVDTEAFF	TGTGCCAGCAGCCAAGGGGCCGTGGACACTGAAGCTTTCTTT